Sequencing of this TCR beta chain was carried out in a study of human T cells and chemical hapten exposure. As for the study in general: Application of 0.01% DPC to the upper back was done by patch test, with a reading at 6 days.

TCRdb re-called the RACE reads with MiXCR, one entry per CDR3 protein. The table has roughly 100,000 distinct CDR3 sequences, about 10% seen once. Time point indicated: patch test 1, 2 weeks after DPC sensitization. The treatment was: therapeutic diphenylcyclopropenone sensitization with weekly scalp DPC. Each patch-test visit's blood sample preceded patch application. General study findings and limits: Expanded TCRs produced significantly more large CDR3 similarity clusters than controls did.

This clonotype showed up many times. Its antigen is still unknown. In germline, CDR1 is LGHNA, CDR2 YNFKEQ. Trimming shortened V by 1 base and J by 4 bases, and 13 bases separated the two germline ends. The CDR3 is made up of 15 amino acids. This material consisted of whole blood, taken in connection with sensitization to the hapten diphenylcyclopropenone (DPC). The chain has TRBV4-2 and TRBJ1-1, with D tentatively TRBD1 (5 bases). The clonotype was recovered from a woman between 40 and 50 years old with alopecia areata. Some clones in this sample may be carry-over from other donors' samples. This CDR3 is CASSQGDQGGTEAFF. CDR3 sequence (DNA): TGTGCCAGCAGCCAAGGGGACCAGGGAGGCACTGAAGCTTTCTTT.